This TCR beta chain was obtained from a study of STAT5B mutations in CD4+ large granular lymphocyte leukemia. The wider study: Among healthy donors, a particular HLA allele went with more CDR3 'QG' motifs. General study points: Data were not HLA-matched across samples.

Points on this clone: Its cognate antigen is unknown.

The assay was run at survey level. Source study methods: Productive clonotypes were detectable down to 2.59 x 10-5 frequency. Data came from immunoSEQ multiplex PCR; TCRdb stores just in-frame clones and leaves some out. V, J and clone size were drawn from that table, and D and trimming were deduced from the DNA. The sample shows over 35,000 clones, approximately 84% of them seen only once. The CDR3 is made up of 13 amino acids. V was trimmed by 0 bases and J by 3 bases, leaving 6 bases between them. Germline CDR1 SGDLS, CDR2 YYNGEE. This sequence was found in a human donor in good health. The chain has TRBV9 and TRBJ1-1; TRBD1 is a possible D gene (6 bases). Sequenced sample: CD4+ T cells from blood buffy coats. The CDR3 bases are TGTGCCAGCAGCGTAGCAGGGGACACTGAAGCTTTCTTT. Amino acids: CASSVAGDTEAFF.